The sequence of this TCR beta chain was determined in a study of CD8 T cells in Susac syndrome. Points from the study as a whole: Peak Susac CD8+ clonal expansion occurred in TEMRA cells and active patients.

About this clonotype: Antigen unknown.

As judged by recently defined diagnostic criteria, patients with Susac syndrome had definite or probable disease. Germline V lookup: CDR1 LGHNA, CDR2 YNFKEQ. With 1 base removed from V and 1 base from J, the gap between germline ends came to 4 bases. CDR3 length: 13 amino acids. After extraction with the RNeasy kit, about 0.45 to 1 ug of the RNA was reverse transcribed using random hexamers. A multiplex approach, immunoSEQ multiplex PCR, amplified TCR beta CDR3 across 54 Vbeta and 13 Jbeta. TCRdb recomputed calls from the immunoSEQ multiplex PCR reads with MiXCR, one row per CDR3 protein. The repertoire holds tens of thousands of distinct CDR3 sequences, with around 96% as singletons.

V and J are TRBV4-2 and TRBJ1-1; no clear D. This TCR was sampled from a human donor with Susac syndrome. Sequenced material: CD8+ T cells from PBMCs. The CDR3 sequence: CASSQVENTEAFF. The CDR3 region has the DNA TGTGCCAGCAGCCAAGTGGAGAACACTGAAGCTTTCTTT.